A selection of T cell receptor beta chains follows, all from one sample in a study of cytomegalovirus exposure and HLA in healthy donors. The repertoire was sequenced with immunoSEQ multiplex PCR; TCRdb's copy has only in-frame clones and lacks some. The sample contains approximately 150,000 clones, around two thirds of which appear only once. What was sequenced was PBMCs. These receptors were collected from a man aged 30 to 45 in good health and CMV-seropositive. Both conserved end residues are part of each CDR3. D genes are given only for firm matches. Clone size is shown for a subset of rows, as once, few, many or a class of expanded clone.

V	J	size	D	DNA	CDR3
TRBV14	TRBJ2-7	few	NA	TGTGCCAGCAGCCAAGGCCACACCTACGAGCAGTACTTC	CASSQGHTYEQYF
TRBV5-1	TRBJ2-5	NA	TRBD1	TGCGCCAGCAGCACCGGACAGGAGCAGTACTTC	CASSTGQEQYF
TRBV5-1	TRBJ2-5	NA	NA	TGCGCCAGCAGCTTAACCCCAGGGGCTGCTGAGACCCAGTACTTC	CASSLTPGAAETQYF
TRBV6-1	TRBJ2-7	NA	NA	TGTGCCAGCAGTGCCTCGGTCCGGGACAACTCCTACGAGCAGTACTTC	CASSASVRDNSYEQYF
TRBV5-4	TRBJ2-7	NA	TRBD1	TGTGCCAGCAGCCGAACCGGGACAGGCGATTACGAGCAGTACTTC	CASSRTGTGDYEQYF
TRBV12-2	TRBJ2-1	NA	NA	TGTGCAAGTCGCTTAGCGAAGGCTAGCGGGAGAGACGATGATTTTTGGGATGAGCAGTTCTTC	CASRLAKASGRDDDFWDEQFF
TRBV9	TRBJ2-1	NA	NA	TGTGCCAGCAGCGCCCAGGGGACAAGGGGTTCCTACAATGAGCAGTTCTTC	CASSAQGTRGSYNEQFF
TRBV30	TRBJ1-2	once	NA	TGTGCCTCCCAAATCGCCCACAGGGCCGGCTACACCTTC	CASQIAHRAGYTF
TRBV2	TRBJ2-5	once	NA	TGTGCCAGCGTTTCGCAGGGCCTTCAAGAGACCCAGTACTTC	CASVSQGLQETQYF
TRBV10-1	TRBJ2-3	NA	NA	TGCGCCAGCAGTCTTCGGGGTACAGATACGCAGTATTTT	CASSLRGTDTQYF
TRBV6-5	TRBJ1-5	NA	NA	TGTGCCAGCAGTTACACCCGCCAGGGGAATCAGCCCCAGCATTTT	CASSYTRQGNQPQHF
TRBV6-6	TRBJ2-7	NA	TRBD2	TGTGCCAGCAGCGATAGCGGGCTCGCCTACGAGCAGTACTTC	CASSDSGLAYEQYF
TRBV6-1	TRBJ2-1	NA	TRBD2	TGTGCCAGCAGCAGAACTAGCGGGGAAAACAATGAGCAGTTCTTC	CASSRTSGENNEQFF
TRBV7-8	TRBJ2-7	few	TRBD1	TGTGCCAGCAGCTTAGAGAGGGTGGGGGACAGGGCGAACTTC	CASSLERVGDRANF
TRBV30	TRBJ2-5	NA	NA	TGTGCCTGGAGTGTAACAGGCCGGGAGACCCAGTACTTC	CAWSVTGRETQYF
TRBV6-1	TRBJ1-4	NA	NA	TGTGCCAGCAGTGAGCCCCAGACCGGATCTAGTGAAAAACTGTTTTTT	CASSEPQTGSSEKLFF
TRBV27	TRBJ2-3	few	NA	TGTGCCAGCAGGCTAGCGCCGAGCACAGATACGCAGTATTTT	CASRLAPSTDTQYF
TRBV28	TRBJ2-1	NA	TRBD1	TGTGCCAGCAGTTTATTCCCCCCATATTCCTCGGAGACAGGGCCTGAGCAGTTCTTC	CASSLFPPYSSETGPEQFF
TRBV29-1	TRBJ1-1	NA	TRBD1	TGCAGCGTTGATCAGGGGGCCACAAGAGAGGTCACTGAAGCTTTCTTT	CSVDQGATREVTEAFF
TRBV20-1	TRBJ2-1	NA	NA	TGCAGTGCTAGCCCGTACAATGAGCAGTTCTTC	CSASPYNEQFF
TRBV6-6	TRBJ2-1	NA	NA	TGTGCCAGCAGTTACTCGATGGTGTCAGGGCCCGATGAGCAGTTCTTC	CASSYSMVSGPDEQFF
TRBV7-6	TRBJ2-3	NA	NA	TGTGCCAGCAGCGGAACGGGGGGCACAGATACGCAGTATTTT	CASSGTGGTDTQYF